The 6 T cell receptor beta chains given below trace back to one sample, sequenced in a study of T cell responses to AZD1222 COVID-19 vaccine. Produced via immunoSEQ multiplex PCR; TCRdb's table is partial and in-frame only. The table lists some 110,000 clones, roughly four fifths of them singletons. The input for sequencing was peripheral blood, taken on day 0 of AZD1222 vaccination. All receptors derive from an adult in good health.

The rearrangement joins TRBV4-2 to TRBJ2-6, with D tentatively TRBD1 (5 bases). Trimming removed 0 bases from V and 0 bases from J, with 18 bases in between. Germline values: CDR1 LGHNA, CDR2 YNFKEQ. The CDR3 loop spans 20 amino acids. The CDR3 protein is CASSQDLAAGFGSGANVLTF. DNA for the CDR3: TGTGCCAGCAGCCAAGATCTCGCTGCAGGGTTCGGCTCTGGGGCCAACGTCCTGACTTTC.

This rearrangement joins TRBV27 to TRBJ2-7; D may match TRBD1 or TRBD2 (5 bases each). Germline V gives CDR1 MNHEY, CDR2 SMNVEV (reference sequence). V gave up 6 bases and J gave up 7 bases, with 10 bases separating them. The CDR3 is 11 amino acids. The CDR3 DNA reads as TGTGCCAGCAGGACGGGGCGGGAGCAGTACTTC. Protein sequence: CASRTGREQYF.

This rearrangement joins TRBV10-3 to TRBJ2-1; TRBD2 matches at 11 bases. This CDR3 has 16 amino acids. The V segment lost 4 bases and the J segment 7 bases; nucleotides outside the gene matches: 9. CDR1 is ENHRY, CDR2 SYGVKD, per germline. CDR3 amino acids: CAISADVAGGGNEQFF. The CDR3 nucleotides are TGTGCCATCAGTGCGGACGTAGCGGGAGGGGGGAATGAGCAGTTCTTC.

The chain's CDR3 is CASSIEGAGGYTF. The CDR3 nucleotides are TGTGCCAGTAGTATCGAAGGGGCGGGTGGCTACACCTTC. The chain employs TRBV19 and TRBJ1-2, with D possibly matching TRBD1 (5 bases). CDR3 size: 13 residues. The V end lost 3 bases, the J end lost 7 bases, and 12 bases lay between the germline ends. Germline-derived CDR1 and CDR2 are LNHDA and SQIVND (reference sequence).

This chain connects TRBV28 to TRBJ1-1, with TRBD1 matching over 11 bases. Germline V gene lookup returns CDR1 MDHEN and CDR2 SYDVKM. This CDR3 comprises 15 residues. J gave up 4 bases and V 2 bases, and 3 bases lay outside the gene matches. In DNA, the CDR3 is TGTGCCAGCAGTTTAGCGGGACAGGGGGGCACTGAAGCTTTCTTT. Encoded protein: CASSLAGQGGTEAFF.

The CDR3 DNA reads TGTGCCAGTAGGCCGACTGGGAGTAAGCAGTTCTTC. It translates to CASRPTGSKQFF. The V call is TRBV19, the J call TRBJ2-1, with D perhaps matching TRBD2 (5 bases). The germline CDR1 and CDR2 sequences are LNHDA and SQIVND (reference sequence). The V end lost 6 bases, the J end lost 11 bases, and 14 bases lay between the germline ends. This CDR3 region has 12 residues. Based on the CDR3 plus reference TRBV19 and TRBJ2-1, the full variable domain is DGGITQSPKYLFRKEGQNVTLSCEQNLNHDAMYWYRQDPGQGLRLIYYSQIVNDFQKGDIAEGYSVSREKKESFPLTVTSAQKNPTAFYLCASRPTGSKQFFGPGTRLTVL.